Included here is one T cell receptor beta chain sequence, with context. What it binds is unknown. The data were obtained in a study of shared clonotypes between healthy human individuals. Study as a whole: CD4 naive cells filled three plates per donor, CD4 memory three, CD8 naive two and CD8 memory one. General study findings and limits: A generally larger estimated richness was seen in naive subsets than in memory subsets.

Naive CD8 cells lacked CD45RO, underwent positive selection for CCR7 and left out terminally differentiated effector memory CD45RA+ cells. Clones were read by immunoSEQ multiplex PCR, and TCRdb kept only the in-frame ones, dropping some. The sample records roughly 810,000 clones, roughly 96% being singletons. The sequencing sample was made of naive CD8+ T cells sorted from blood. The sequence derives from a man aged 25-45 years in good health.

This chain's CDR3 is CASSHSGRGRIFSSNEKLFF. The CDR3 coding sequence is TGTGCCAGCAGTCACTCTGGCAGGGGGCGGATTTTTTCGTCTAATGAAAAACTGTTTTTT. V gene TRBV28 combines with J gene TRBJ1-4, with 8 bases fitting TRBD1. The J segment lost 3 bases and the V segment lost 5 bases, leaving 20 bases of the junction unmatched. Germline values: CDR1 MDHEN, CDR2 SYDVKM. This CDR3 region has 20 residues.